This is a list of T cell receptor beta chains from one sample in a study of cytomegalovirus exposure and HLA in healthy donors. Clones were sequenced by immunoSEQ multiplex PCR, and TCRdb holds only the in-frame ones, with some missing. The sample lists about 150,000 clones, about 70% seen once, with less than 3% in the top ten. The sequencing input was PBMCs. All receptors come from a woman aged 40-49 years in good health and CMV-seronegative. Both conserved end residues are part of each CDR3. D genes are given only for firm matches. The size of a clone is reported for some rows only, either as once, few or many, or as a class for expanded clones.

clone_size	j_call	d_call	v_call	cdr3_aa	cdr3_nt
NA	TRBJ1-1	TRBD1	TRBV10-3	CAISESNRDRVRNTEAFF	TGTGCCATCAGTGAGTCGAATAGGGACAGGGTACGGAACACTGAAGCTTTCTTT
NA	TRBJ1-1	TRBD1	TRBV5-1	CASKLTGGSTEAFF	TGCGCCAGCAAGCTAACAGGGGGCTCAACTGAAGCTTTCTTT
NA	TRBJ1-5	TRBD1	TRBV2	CASRDRVGVSQPQHF	TGTGCCAGCAGGGACAGGGTGGGGGTAAGTCAGCCCCAGCATTTT
NA	TRBJ1-1	NA	TRBV11-2	CASSLLSRGNTEAFF	TGTGCCAGCAGCTTATTGAGCAGGGGTAACACTGAAGCTTTCTTT
NA	TRBJ2-7	NA	TRBV25-1	CASRAQGTTHEQYF	TGTGCCAGCCGGGCACAGGGAACGACCCACGAGCAGTACTTC
NA	TRBJ2-1	TRBD2	TRBV5-1	CASSPGGRGYNEQFF	TGCGCCAGCAGTCCGGGGGGGAGGGGATACAATGAGCAGTTCTTC
NA	TRBJ1-2	NA	TRBV19	CAISSTGTYGYTF	TGTGCCATCTCGTCTACAGGGACCTATGGCTACACCTTC
NA	TRBJ2-1	NA	TRBV7-2	CASSSVSRGNEQFF	TGTGCCAGCAGCTCGGTTAGCCGGGGCAATGAGCAGTTCTTC
NA	TRBJ2-3	NA	TRBV2	CASRAQRQVGTDTQYF	TGTGCCAGCAGAGCCCAGAGACAGGTTGGAACAGATACGCAGTATTTT
few	TRBJ2-1	NA	TRBV7-6	CASSLVQSHNEQFF	TGTGCCAGCAGCTTAGTACAGTCCCACAATGAGCAGTTCTTC
NA	TRBJ1-5	NA	TRBV29-1	CSVGEGFNQPQHF	TGCAGCGTTGGGGAGGGTTTCAATCAGCCCCAGCATTTT
NA	TRBJ1-6	NA	TRBV29-1	CSVLPRGGLNSPLHF	TGCAGCGTTCTGCCGAGGGGGGGGCTAAATTCACCCCTCCACTTT
NA	TRBJ1-5	NA	TRBV4-1	CASSQDLTVNQPQHF	TGCGCCAGCAGCCAAGATCTAACAGTCAATCAGCCCCAGCATTTT
few	TRBJ2-1	TRBD2	TRBV7-9	CASSLVAGGPYNEQFF	TGTGCCAGCAGCTTGGTAGCGGGGGGGCCCTACAATGAGCAGTTCTTC
few	TRBJ1-1	NA	TRBV19	CASSSNQRGHAFF	TGTGCCAGTAGTTCCAATCAAAGGGGACACGCTTTCTTT
NA	TRBJ2-5	NA	TRBV4-2	CASSQELGPETQYF	TGTGCCAGCAGCCAGGAACTAGGACCAGAGACCCAGTACTTC
NA	TRBJ1-2	NA	TRBV7-2	CASSPDTNYGYTF	TGTGCCAGCAGCCCCGACACTAACTATGGCTACACCTTC
NA	TRBJ2-5	NA	TRBV28	CASMRRGQETQYF	TGTGCCAGCATGAGGAGGGGTCAAGAGACCCAGTACTTC
few	TRBJ1-1	TRBD1	TRBV18	CASSPANRGQAEAFF	TGTGCCAGCTCACCAGCAAACAGGGGGCAGGCTGAAGCTTTCTTT
NA	TRBJ2-4	TRBD2	TRBV9	CASSGLAGGGNIQYF	TGTGCCAGCAGCGGACTAGCGGGGGGGGGAAACATTCAGTACTTC
NA	TRBJ2-2	TRBD2	TRBV5-4	CASSRTSGGNTGELFF	TGTGCCAGCAGCAGGACTAGCGGGGGGAATACCGGGGAGCTGTTTTTT
few	TRBJ1-1	TRBD1	TRBV18	CASSAMDRDTEAFF	TGTGCCAGCTCGGCAATGGACAGGGACACTGAAGCTTTCTTT
NA	TRBJ1-2	TRBD1	TRBV30	CAWRGGQGYVVHGYTF	TGTGCCTGGAGGGGGGGACAGGGGTATGTCGTCCATGGCTACACCTTC
NA	TRBJ2-7	TRBD1	TRBV5-1	CASSYGQGPYEQYF	TGCGCCAGCAGCTACGGACAGGGTCCCTACGAGCAGTACTTC
NA	TRBJ1-1	NA	TRBV6-5	CASSRLGTEAFF	TGTGCCAGCAGTCGCCTAGGCACTGAAGCTTTCTTT
NA	TRBJ1-1	NA	TRBV29-1	CSVVIRLIGNTEAFF	TGCAGCGTTGTAATACGACTAATTGGGAACACTGAAGCTTTCTTT
few	TRBJ1-3	NA	TRBV5-6	CASSYLQGTYGNTIYF	TGTGCCAGCAGCTATCTACAGGGAACTTATGGAAACACCATATATTTT
NA	TRBJ1-2	TRBD1	TRBV14	CASSNYRGPNYGYTF	TGTGCCAGCAGCAACTACAGGGGCCCTAACTATGGCTACACCTTC
NA	TRBJ1-4	NA	TRBV2	CASSDGGVPNEKLFF	TGTGCCAGCAGTGATGGCGGGGTCCCTAATGAAAAACTGTTTTTT
few	TRBJ1-1	NA	TRBV6-1	CASRSPGTEAFF	TGTGCCAGCCGAAGTCCCGGTACTGAAGCTTTCTTT
few	TRBJ2-6	NA	TRBV7-2	CASSLGAPNVLTF	TGTGCCAGCAGCTTAGGGGCCCCCAACGTCCTGACTTTC
few	TRBJ2-5	NA	TRBV19	CASSYRATQETQYF	TGTGCCAGTAGCTACAGGGCCACCCAAGAGACCCAGTACTTC
NA	TRBJ1-2	TRBD1	TRBV19	CASRPGTGGTDGYTF	TGTGCCAGTAGACCCGGGACAGGAGGGACCGATGGCTACACCTTC
NA	TRBJ2-2	NA	TRBV29-1	CSAYTGELFF	TGCAGCGCCTACACCGGGGAGCTGTTTTTT
NA	TRBJ1-6	TRBD1	TRBV2	CASSFTTGVDSPLHF	TGTGCCAGCAGTTTTACGACAGGGGTGGATTCACCCCTCCACTTT
NA	TRBJ2-7	TRBD1	TRBV23-1	CASSQSRGQGGYEQYF	TGCGCCAGCAGTCAATCGCGGGGACAGGGGGGGTACGAGCAGTACTTC
NA	TRBJ2-7	NA	TRBV30	CAWTLGYEQYF	TGTGCCTGGACCCTCGGGTACGAGCAGTACTTC